These 9 T cell receptor beta chains came from one sample sequenced in a study of identifying expanded T cells in peripheral blood. Repertoires were generated with immunoSEQ multiplex PCR, while TCRdb's copy carries only in-frame clones and drops some. The sample has 84,000 or so clones; roughly 89% are singletons. Sequencing input: blood. The receptor source for this set is a person aged 18-69 years in good health.

This chain links TRBV5-1 with TRBJ2-7; TRBD2 matches at 11 bases. CDR3 length equals 18 residues. Germline lookup yields CDR1 SGHRS and CDR2 YFSETQ. V was pared by 0 bases and J by 2 bases, with 10 bases of the junction left unmatched. This CDR3 reads CASSLAVLAGVSAYEQYF. Here the CDR3 DNA reads TGCGCCAGCAGCTTGGCTGTACTAGCGGGGGTAAGCGCCTACGAGCAGTACTTC.

This chain joins TRBV27 and TRBJ1-2; D unclear. V was pared by 0 bases and J by 6 bases, with 8 bases between. Germline V CDR1 and CDR2: MNHEY, SMNVEV (reference sequence). The length of the CDR3 is 13 residues. CDR3 nucleotide sequence: TGTGCCAGCAGTTTATCGGGTATAGATGGCTACACCTTC. Encoded protein: CASSLSGIDGYTF.

V and J are TRBV6-5 and TRBJ1-1, with TRBD1 matching 8 bases. V lost 6 bases to trimming and J lost 2 bases; unmatched junction nucleotides: 5. The CDR3 is 14 amino acids. Germline assignment: CDR1 MNHEY and CDR2 SVGAGI. CDR3 sequence: CASSPDRGNTEAFF. CDR3 DNA: TGTGCCAGCAGCCCTGACAGGGGAAACACTGAAGCTTTCTTT.

The chain has TRBV30 and TRBJ1-5; D is perhaps TRBD1 (6 bases). This CDR3 has 14 amino acids. Looked up from germline, CDR1 is GTSNPN and CDR2 is SVGIG (reference sequence). V was pared by 3 bases and J by 6 bases, with 15 bases between. The CDR3 nucleotides are TGTGCCTGGAGCGCACAGGGAGGACCTCAGCCCCAGCATTTT. Its translation is CAWSAQGGPQPQHF.

In the case of this clone: A clone one base away is much larger, so this may be a read error. The CDR3 region has the DNA TGTGCCAGCAGCAAGACAGGGGGCACTGAAGCTTTCTTT. Translation gives CASSKTGGTEAFF. The chain has TRBV7-8 and TRBJ1-1, with TRBD1 matching over 9 bases. The CDR3 contains 13 residues. Germline CDR1 reads SGHVS; CDR2 reads FQNEAQ. The trim removed 5 bases at V and 4 bases at J, leaving 2 bases unmatched.

The chain recombines TRBV2 with TRBJ2-1, with D possibly matching TRBD2 (6 bases). The germline CDR1 and CDR2 sequences are SNHLY and FYNNEI. The length of the CDR3 is 16 residues. V was pared by 6 bases and J by 3 bases, with 18 bases between. The CDR3 sequence is CASSIRTGGDYNEQFF. CDR3 coding DNA: TGTGCCAGCAGCATACGGACTGGCGGGGACTACAATGAGCAGTTCTTC.

This clone was recorded a few times. V and J are TRBV6-6 and TRBJ1-2; 10 bases are a match to TRBD1. The CDR3 length is 13 residues. The germline gives CDR1 MNHNY, CDR2 SVGAGI (reference sequence). Unmatched junction bases numbered 2, after V lost 5 bases and J lost 5 bases. This CDR3 reads CASSGDRGYGYTF. Here the CDR3 DNA reads TGTGCCAGCAGTGGGGACAGGGGTTATGGCTACACCTTC.

The rearrangement uses TRBV28 and TRBJ1-2; 7 nucleotides align to TRBD1. V lost 6 bases, J lost 2 bases, and 3 bases stayed unmatched. Germline CDR1 reads MDHEN; CDR2 reads SYDVKM. The CDR3 has 13 amino acids. The CDR3 here is CASSWGQNYGYTF. In DNA, the CDR3 is TGTGCCAGCAGCTGGGGACAGAACTATGGCTACACCTTC.

This clone was seen only once. This chain joins TRBV5-1 and TRBJ2-1, with 8 bases lining up with TRBD1. Germline values: CDR1 SGHRS, CDR2 YFSETQ. The CDR3 consists of 17 residues. Trimming removed 1 base from V and 0 bases from J; junction bases left unmatched: 6. CDR3 sequence: CASSLSFGTGSYNEQFF. CDR3 DNA sequence: TGCGCCAGCAGCTTGTCCTTCGGGACAGGCTCCTACAATGAGCAGTTCTTC.